This T cell receptor beta chain was sequenced in a study of blood T cell repertoires in COVID-19 (dated by TCRdb to the early 2020s). Notes on the research overall: Collaborator samples came from the United States, Italy and Spain and covered acute and convalescent phases of COVID-19. The prospective study material was composed of cDNA or gDNA derived from T cells, B-cell-depleted T cells, or PBMCs. The dataset comprised deeply sampled blood TCRbeta repertoires from subjects exposed to, actively infected with, or recovered from COVID-19. The repertoires were released in a freely available public database meant as a resource for research on the immune response to SARS-CoV-2. Samples came from the ongoing ImmuneRACE study (first 160 participants) plus 1,254 subjects from 6 global collaborators. The sample metadata nearly always contained a de-identified subject ID, COVID-19 status, age in years and sex. Where available, HLA class I and class II types were taken from metadata supplied by the sample provider and were not determined by assay-based typing.

About this clone itself: The antigen it recognizes is unknown. One base away there is no much larger clone; base qualities are not given.

The CDR3 sequence holds 14 residues, the cysteine and phenylalanine included. CDR3 DNA only is kept here, 42 bases in frame from base 1. V was cut back by 1 base and J by 4 bases, leaving a gap of 6 bases between them. Via the germline V gene, CDR1 is SGDLS and CDR2 YYNGEE. Broad study findings and their caveats: Clinical and demographic metadata were provided uncurated, with the amount varying by source and participant.

The immunoSEQ Assay, a bias-controlled multiplex PCR, was used to amplify TCRbeta CDR3 regions from genomic DNA. On the study's bioinformatics: The number of nucleated cells in each sample was estimated from the amplification of reference gene primers within the assay. To quantify the absolute abundance of each unique TCRbeta CDR3 rearrangement, sequence reads were collapsed and filtered. Productive Simpson clonality was computed per sample as the square root of Simpson's diversity index over productive rearrangements. Imported from immuneACCESS, the table was reduced by TCRdb to in-frame sequences with V and J called. These copies leave out some clones; in studies compared against another copy, an unresolved V gene accounts for under half, and the cause of the remainder is not known. V, J and clone size were drawn from that table, and D and trimming were deduced from the DNA. This sample gives roughly 330,000 clones in total; more than 75% of them show up just once. Approximately 4% of the sample goes to the ten largest clones.

Whole blood was collected in K2EDTA tubes by collaborating institutions according to the institutions' own protocols. Collaborator samples were shipped for TCRbeta analysis as frozen whole blood, isolated PBMCs, or DNA extracted from either sample type. Sequencing was performed on peripheral blood. The sequence was obtained from a woman in her forties or fifties with active or convalescent COVID-19. The sequence joins TRBV9 to TRBJ1-6; no D segment can be confidently identified. Here the CDR3 is given as CASSVQYYNSPLHF. The nucleotide sequence reads as follows: TGTGCCAGCAGCGTACAGTATTATAATTCACCCCTCCACTTT.